The 8 T cell receptor beta chains below all came from one sample that was sequenced in a study of blood T cells in healthy people across ages. Alongside a J-beta primer mix, a sample-barcoded 5' primer served in a second PCR lasting about 7 to 12 cycles. TCRdb itself ran the 5' RACE reads through MiXCR, one entry per CDR3 protein. The table lists 1.5 million to 2 million distinct CDR3 sequences, around 50% of them singletons, with less than 2.5% in the top ten. The sequenced material came from blood. Receptors were obtained from a woman between 40 and 55 years old in good health.

This sequence joins TRBV3-1 and TRBJ2-1, with TRBD2 identical over 11 bases. The CDR3 totals 14 residues. The V gene's germline CDR1 is LGHDT and CDR2 YNNKEL (reference sequence). Trimming took 2 bases from V and 15 from J; bases not matched to a gene: 9. CDR3 nucleotide sequence: TGTGCCAGCAGCCAATTACTAGCGGGGGAAATTCTGTTCTTC. Residues: CASSQLLAGEILFF.

The gene calls are TRBV6-5 and TRBJ1-2; tentative D call: TRBD1 (6 bases). CDR3 length: 15 amino acids. CDR1 is MNHEY, CDR2 SVGAGI, per germline. Trimming removed 2 bases at V and 8 bases at J, with 18 bases between. The CDR3 here is CASSYTTTGAFGYTF. In nucleotides, the CDR3 is TGTGCCAGCAGTTACACAACCACGGGGGCATTCGGCTACACCTTC.

The rearrangement joins TRBV18 to TRBJ1-2; possibly TRBD1 for D (5 bases). V was pared by 3 bases and J by 4 bases, with 12 bases between. There are 14 residues in the CDR3. Germline CDR1 is KGHSH and CDR2 is LQKENI. The CDR3 loop reads CASSPEGPIYGYTF. The CDR3 nucleotides are TGTGCCAGCTCACCTGAGGGACCGATCTATGGCTACACCTTC.

The chain links TRBV6-5 to TRBJ2-7; TRBD1 matches 7 bases. After removal of 4 bases from V and 3 bases from J, the junction contained 9 bases not matched to a gene. The CDR3 runs to 15 residues. Germline CDR1 is MNHEY and CDR2 is SVGAGI. The CDR3, as DNA: TGTGCCAGCAGTTCCCGGGACAGTTCCAACTACGAGCAGTACTTC. Amino acids: CASSSRDSSNYEQYF.

This rearrangement joins TRBV7-2 to TRBJ1-5; the D gene is possibly TRBD1 (5 bases). Looked up from germline, CDR1 is SGHTA and CDR2 is FQGNSA. V was trimmed by 1 base and J by 6 bases, leaving 7 bases between them. The CDR3 contains 13 residues. The CDR3 is CASSLDRTQPQHF. The CDR3, as DNA: TGTGCCAGCAGCTTAGACAGGACTCAGCCCCAGCATTTT.

The gene calls are TRBV9 and TRBJ2-4, with 8 bases lining up with TRBD1. CDR3 length equals 15 residues. V lost 3 bases to trimming and J lost 13 bases; unmatched junction nucleotides: 15. The germline V gene has CDR1 SGDLS and CDR2 YYNGEE. CDR3 protein: CASSASPDRGSEQYF. As DNA, the CDR3 is TGTGCCAGCAGCGCTAGCCCCGACAGGGGCAGTGAGCAGTACTTC. The full variable domain, in which reference TRBV9 and TRBJ2-4 provide the parts outside the CDR3, is DSGVTQTPKHLITATGQRVTLRCSPRSGDLSVYWYQQSLDQGLQFLIQYYNGEERAKGNILERFSAQQFPDLHSELNLSSLELGDSALYFCASSASPDRGSEQYFGAGTRLSVL.

This clonotype was picked up many times. The gene calls are TRBV7-9 and TRBJ2-1; D is unresolved. Trimming took off 5 bases at V and 6 bases at J, with 8 bases between the two ends. This CDR3 comprises 12 residues. Germline CDR1 reads SEHNR; CDR2 reads FQNEAQ (reference sequence). CDR3 residues: CASSRTSNEQFF. The CDR3 DNA follows: TGTGCCAGCAGCCGGACCTCCAATGAGCAGTTCTTC.

Of note for this clonotype: This could be a read error, since a much larger clone is one nucleotide away. The chain combines TRBV5-5 with TRBJ1-2; a possible D gene is TRBD1 (5 bases). This CDR3 region has 13 residues. CDR1 SGHKS and CDR2 YYEKEE come from the germline V gene (reference sequence). V lost 0 bases and J lost 4, with 7 bases in between. CDR3 amino acids: CASSLEQAYGYTF. The CDR3 region has the DNA TGTGCCAGCAGCTTGGAACAGGCCTATGGCTACACCTTC.